The present TCR beta chain was sequenced within a study of blood T cell repertoires in COVID-19. Some clones are missing from TCRdb's copy, which holds only in-frame ones; the method was immunoSEQ multiplex PCR. Of fewer than 350,000 clones listed, 75% to 90% are singletons. V shed 5 bases and J shed 5 bases, with 12 bases lying between them. The CDR3 totals 13 residues. CDR1 is MNHEY and CDR2 is SMNVEV in the germline V gene (reference sequence). Adults between about 18 and 95 years of age took part from more than 20 US areas. This clonotype was sampled from a woman between 35 and 50 years old who had recovered from COVID-19. The genes are TRBV27 and TRBJ1-2, with D maybe TRBD1 (6 bases). The sequencing sample was made of PBMCs or T cells enriched from blood (not recorded which). The CDR3 loop is CASSRDTRYGYTF. In DNA, the CDR3 is TGTGCCAGCAGTCGGGACACCAGATATGGCTACACCTTC.